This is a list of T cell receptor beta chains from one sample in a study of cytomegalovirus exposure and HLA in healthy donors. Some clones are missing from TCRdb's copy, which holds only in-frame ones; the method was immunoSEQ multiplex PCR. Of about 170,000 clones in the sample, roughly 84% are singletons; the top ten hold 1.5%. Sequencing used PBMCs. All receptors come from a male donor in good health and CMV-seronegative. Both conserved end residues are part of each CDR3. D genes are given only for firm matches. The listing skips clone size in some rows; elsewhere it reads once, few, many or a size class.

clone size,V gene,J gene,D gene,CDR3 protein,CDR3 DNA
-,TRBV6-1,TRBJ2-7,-,CASSEYGGGFRNEQYF,TGTGCCAGCAGTGAATATGGTGGGGGGTTCAGGAACGAGCAGTACTTC
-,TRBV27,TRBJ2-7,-,CASSFGGSSYEQYF,TGTGCCAGCAGTTTCGGCGGTTCCTCCTACGAGCAGTACTTC
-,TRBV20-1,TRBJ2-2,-,CSARTAGELFF,TGCAGTGCTAGGACTGCCGGGGAGCTGTTTTTT
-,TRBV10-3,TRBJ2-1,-,CAISARPRDEQFF,TGTGCCATCAGTGCGCGACCCCGGGATGAGCAGTTCTTC
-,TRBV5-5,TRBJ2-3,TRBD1,CASSLQGWTDTQYF,TGTGCCAGCAGCTTACAGGGGTGGACAGATACGCAGTATTTT
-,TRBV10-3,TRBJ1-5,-,CAISEVAGNQPQHF,TGTGCCATCAGTGAGGTGGCAGGGAATCAGCCCCAGCATTTT
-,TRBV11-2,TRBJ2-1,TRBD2,CASIRTSGGYNEQFF,TGTGCCAGCATACGGACTAGCGGGGGCTACAATGAGCAGTTCTTC
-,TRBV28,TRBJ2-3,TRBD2,CASSLLSSGGTQYF,TGTGCCAGCAGTTTATTGTCCAGCGGGGGTACGCAGTATTTT
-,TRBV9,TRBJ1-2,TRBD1,CASSAGTGVYGYTF,TGTGCCAGCAGCGCAGGGACAGGGGTATATGGCTACACCTTC
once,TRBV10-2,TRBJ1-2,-,CASSQRDPGYGYTF,TGCGCCAGCAGCCAGCGGGACCCGGGCTATGGCTACACCTTC
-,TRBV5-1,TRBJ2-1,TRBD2,CASAASSGGHTGQFF,TGCGCCAGTGCGGCGAGCAGCGGGGGACACACGGGGCAGTTCTTC
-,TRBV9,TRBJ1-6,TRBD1,CASSARSGGNNSPLHF,TGTGCCAGCAGCGCCCGATCAGGGGGCAATAATTCACCCCTCCACTTT
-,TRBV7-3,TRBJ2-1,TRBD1,CASSARQGAQVEQFF,TGTGCCAGCAGCGCGAGGCAGGGGGCTCAGGTGGAGCAGTTCTTC
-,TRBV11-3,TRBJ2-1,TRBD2,CASSPAGTSGNNEQFF,TGTGCCAGCAGCCCGGCCGGGACTAGCGGTAACAATGAGCAGTTCTTC
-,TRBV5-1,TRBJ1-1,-,CASSDGSMNTEAFF,TGCGCCAGCAGCGACGGGTCAATGAACACTGAAGCTTTCTTT
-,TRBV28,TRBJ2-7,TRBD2,CASSRLAGGQRNYEQYF,TGTGCCAGCAGTCGACTAGCGGGAGGGCAAAGGAACTACGAGCAGTACTTC
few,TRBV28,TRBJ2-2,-,CASSLDRGWAGELFF,TGTGCCAGCAGTTTAGACCGAGGGTGGGCCGGGGAGCTGTTTTTT
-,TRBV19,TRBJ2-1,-,CASIGRRGGFF,TGTGCCAGTATTGGGCGGAGGGGCGGGTTCTTC
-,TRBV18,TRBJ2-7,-,CASSPRSNEQYF,TGTGCCAGCTCACCACGGAGTAACGAGCAGTACTTC
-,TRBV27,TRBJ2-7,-,CASRGGGPEQYF,TGTGCCAGCCGTGGTGGGGGCCCCGAGCAGTACTTC
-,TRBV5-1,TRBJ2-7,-,CASSLNPQYEQYF,TGCGCCAGCAGCTTGAACCCACAGTACGAGCAGTACTTC
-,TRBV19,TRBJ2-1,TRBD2,CASSMASGSVVGNEQFF,TGTGCCAGTAGTATGGCTAGCGGGAGTGTCGTCGGGAATGAGCAGTTCTTC
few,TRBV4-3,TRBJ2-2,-,CASSQEGGTTGELFF,TGCGCCAGCAGCCAAGAAGGGGGAACAACCGGGGAGCTGTTTTTT
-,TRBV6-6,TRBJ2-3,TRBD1,CASSRTGATDTQYF,TGTGCCAGCAGTCGGACAGGTGCCACAGATACGCAGTATTTT
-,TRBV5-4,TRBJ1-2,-,CASSSIDRNYGYTF,TGTGCCAGCAGCTCCATTGACAGAAACTATGGCTACACCTTC
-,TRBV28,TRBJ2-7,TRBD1,CASSLRQGVSYEQYF,TGTGCCAGCAGCCTCAGACAGGGGGTCTCCTACGAGCAGTACTTC
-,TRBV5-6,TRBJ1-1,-,CASSSRLTATEAFF,TGTGCCAGCAGTTCTAGACTAACCGCGACTGAAGCTTTCTTT
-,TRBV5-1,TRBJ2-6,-,CASSRFRGYQLSGANVLTF,TGCGCCAGCAGCCGGTTCAGGGGCTACCAACTCTCTGGGGCCAACGTCCTGACTTTC
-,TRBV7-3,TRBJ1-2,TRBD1,CASSLGQGSGYTF,TGTGCCAGCAGCTTAGGACAGGGTAGCGGCTACACCTTC
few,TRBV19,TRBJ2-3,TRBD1,CASSIEGTGSDTQYF,TGTGCCAGTAGTATAGAGGGGACAGGGTCGGATACGCAGTATTTT
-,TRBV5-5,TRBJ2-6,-,CASSFTSSSSGANVLTF,TGTGCCAGCAGCTTCACAAGTTCTTCCTCTGGGGCCAACGTCCTGACTTTC
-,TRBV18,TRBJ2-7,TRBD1,CASSPQGTGRDEQYF,TGTGCCAGCTCACCACAAGGGACAGGGAGGGACGAGCAGTACTTC
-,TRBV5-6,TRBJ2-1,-,CASSLLERSSYNEQFF,TGTGCCAGCAGCTTGTTGGAGAGGAGCTCCTACAATGAGCAGTTCTTC
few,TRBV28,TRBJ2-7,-,CASSPDLGGTFAYEQYF,TGTGCCAGCAGTCCCGATTTAGGGGGAACCTTTGCCTACGAGCAGTACTTC
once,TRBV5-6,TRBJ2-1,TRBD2,CASSSLLAGGEQFF,TGTGCCAGCAGCTCTTTGCTAGCGGGAGGTGAGCAGTTCTTC
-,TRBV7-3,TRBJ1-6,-,CASSLAVSNSPLHF,TGTGCCAGCAGCTTAGCAGTCTCAAATTCACCCCTCCACTTT
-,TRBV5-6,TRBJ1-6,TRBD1,CASSLGQGSSYNSPLHF,TGTGCCAGCAGCTTGGGACAGGGGAGCTCGTATAATTCACCCCTCCACTTT
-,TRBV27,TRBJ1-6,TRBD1,CASSLSTGFSPLHF,TGTGCCAGCAGTTTATCGACAGGGTTTTCACCCCTCCACTTT
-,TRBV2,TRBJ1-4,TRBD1,CASSPPGQKNGPVAELFF,TGTGCCAGCAGTCCACCGGGACAGAAGAACGGACCCGTGGCGGAACTGTTTTTT
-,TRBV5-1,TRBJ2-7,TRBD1,CASNTGTGWSYEQYF,TGCGCCAGCAACACCGGGACAGGGTGGTCCTACGAGCAGTACTTC
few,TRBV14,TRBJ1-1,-,CASSQSRNTEAFF,TGTGCCAGCAGCCAATCCAGGAACACTGAAGCTTTCTTT
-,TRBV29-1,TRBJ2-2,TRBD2,CSVGTRAGGPTGELFF,TGCAGCGTCGGAACGAGGGCGGGAGGGCCTACCGGGGAGCTGTTTTTT